Each of the 20 T cell receptor beta chains below was sequenced from the same sample in a study of blood T cell repertoires in COVID-19. The method was immunoSEQ multiplex PCR; TCRdb's version includes in-frame clones alone and lacks a portion of them. The sample contains roughly 45,000 clones, more than 60% of which appear only once. Sequenced input: peripheral blood. The receptor set was obtained from a woman in her 70s with acute or convalescent COVID-19.

This chain connects TRBV6-6 to TRBJ1-5, with D maybe TRBD1 (6 bases). Germline V gene data show CDR1 as MNHNY and CDR2 as SVGAGI (reference sequence). This CDR3 is built from 15 residues. V lost 11 bases, J lost 5 bases, and 22 bases lay in between. The CDR3 region is CAASRGRGLHQPQHF. The DNA for the CDR3 is TGTGCCGCATCCCGGGGCAGGGGCTTACATCAGCCCCAGCATTTT.

This clone was found a few times. The chain has TRBV2 and TRBJ2-3; TRBD2 matches at 13 bases. From germline, CDR1 is SNHLY and CDR2 FYNNEI. Losses at the gene ends were 2 bases for V and 8 bases for J; bases not matched to a gene: 7. This CDR3 has 16 amino acids. The CDR3 nucleotides are TGTGCCAGCAGTGAATTGGGCTGGACTAGCGGGAGTACGCAGTATTTT. Its protein product is CASSELGWTSGSTQYF.

In this sample, this clone turned up once. The chain couples TRBV2 to TRBJ2-1; TRBD1 matches 10 bases. Trimming took 3 bases from V and 3 from J; bases not matched to a gene: 2. There are 15 residues in the CDR3. Per the germline V gene, CDR1 is SNHLY and CDR2 is FYNNEI. CDR3 nucleotides: TGTGCCAGCAGTGAGCGGACAGGGGGCTACAATGAGCAGTTCTTC. Amino acids: CASSERTGGYNEQFF.

This chain connects TRBV9 to TRBJ1-3; weak D call: TRBD1 (5 bases). Looked up from germline, CDR1 is SGDLS and CDR2 is YYNGEE. V lost 4 bases to trimming and J lost 7 bases, with 18 bases between them. The CDR3 extends over 15 amino acids. Here the CDR3 DNA reads TGTGCCAGCAGCACCGGGACTGGCCGTAGCAACACCATATATTTT. It encodes CASSTGTGRSNTIYF.

This clone was counted between two and nine times. In DNA, the CDR3 is TGTGCCAGCAGCAAACCGCGGGAGCAGTTCTTC. The encoded protein is CASSKPREQFF. The chain uses TRBV21-1 and TRBJ2-1; the tabulated D call, TRBD2, remains unverified against the DNA. TRBV21-1 is termed a pseudogene. There are 11 residues in the CDR3.

The chain joins TRBV5-5 to TRBJ1-1; 8 positions match TRBD1. This CDR3 is 12 amino acids long. The V gene end was trimmed by 2 bases and the J gene end by 7 bases; junction bases not matched to a gene: 1. Germline CDR1 and CDR2: SGHKS and YYEKEE (reference sequence). CDR3 in amino acids: CASSFGQGEAFF. The CDR3 DNA reads as TGTGCCAGCAGCTTTGGACAGGGTGAAGCTTTCTTT.

This chain connects TRBV28 to TRBJ1-1; D gene unclear. The CDR3 length is 14 residues. Germline V lookup: CDR1 MDHEN, CDR2 SYDVKM. Trimming removed 7 bases at V and 2 bases at J, with 14 bases between. CDR3: CASIPQFINTEAFF. The CDR3 DNA sequence: TGTGCCAGCATACCACAGTTTATTAACACTGAAGCTTTCTTT.

Details on this clone: The junction does not match germline at one end; this may be a read error. The chain recombines TRBV12-3 or TRBV12-4 with TRBJ2-7; a possible D gene is TRBD2 (5 bases). There are 11 residues in the CDR3. CDR3 protein: CASSLAWTFIF. The CDR3 nucleotides read TGTGCCAGCAGTTTGGCGTGGACTTTTATCTTC.

The chain recombines TRBV19 with TRBJ1-2, with 7 bases that match TRBD1. This CDR3 has 13 amino acids. Germline CDR1 is LNHDA and CDR2 is SQIVND (reference sequence). With 5 bases clipped from V and 8 bases from J, the junction kept 8 bases outside the gene matches. The CDR3 protein is CASSVQGNRGYTF. The CDR3 DNA reads TGTGCCAGTAGTGTACAGGGGAACCGGGGCTACACCTTC.

This chain links TRBV6-2 or TRBV6-3 with TRBJ1-3, with a possible D match to TRBD1 (6 bases). This CDR3 comprises 14 residues. The germline gives CDR1 MNHEY, CDR2 SVGEGT. With 5 bases removed from V and 5 bases from J, the gap between germline ends came to 13 bases. The CDR3 loop reads CASSPGTPRNTIYF. CDR3 in DNA: TGTGCCAGCAGTCCCGGGACACCAAGAAACACCATATATTTT.

This sequence joins TRBV19 and TRBJ1-6; 7 nucleotides agree with TRBD1. The CDR3 has 14 residues. In germline, CDR1 is LNHDA, CDR2 SQIVND (reference sequence). The J segment lost 5 bases and the V segment lost 6 bases, leaving 4 bases of the junction unmatched. CDR3 nucleotides: TGTGCCAGTAGACGGGACAGCAATAATTCACCCCTCCACTTT. It codes for CASRRDSNNSPLHF.

In this sample, this clone turned up a few times. This chain links TRBV11-3 with TRBJ1-1, with 8 bases matching TRBD1. The CDR3 has 16 residues. The junction had 9 bases not matched to a gene; V was cut back by 5 bases and J by 1 base. Germline V gene lookup returns CDR1 SGHNT and CDR2 YENEEA. CDR3 DNA: TGTGCCAGCAGCCCTGGTGGTGGACAGGGGAACACTGAAGCTTTCTTT. Translated: CASSPGGGQGNTEAFF.

The rearrangement joins TRBV7-3 to TRBJ1-2; 11 nucleotides agree with TRBD1. CDR1 SGHTA and CDR2 FQGTGA come from the germline V gene. V trimming: 2 bases; J trimming: 8 bases; junction bases outside the gene matches: 4. This CDR3 region has 14 residues. CDR3 DNA: TGTGCCAGCAGCTTACTGGGACAGGGGGACGGCTACACCTTC. It codes for CASSLLGQGDGYTF.

The chain is built from TRBV28 and TRBJ1-2; possible D gene TRBD1, 6 bases. The germline V gene encodes CDR1 MDHEN and CDR2 SYDVKM. V was clipped by 3 bases and J by 0 bases, with 17 bases between them. The CDR3 is made up of 17 amino acids. The CDR3, as DNA: TGTGCCAGCAGTTTTTTACAAAGGGACATAGCTAACTATGGCTACACCTTC. Amino acids: CASSFLQRDIANYGYTF.

The chain uses TRBV30 and TRBJ1-2, with D maybe TRBD1 (5 bases). The length of the CDR3 is 14 residues. Germline CDR1 and CDR2: GTSNPN and SVGIG (reference sequence). V lost 3 bases and J 4 bases, leaving 15 bases between the germline ends. CDR3 loop: CAWSAGPVGYGYTF. The CDR3 nucleotides read TGTGCCTGGAGCGCGGGGCCAGTCGGCTATGGCTACACCTTC.

This chain links TRBV7-2 with TRBJ2-7, with a tentative D call TRBD2 (5 bases). Deletions cut 0 bases from V and 0 bases from J, with 9 bases between. This CDR3 spans 15 amino acids. Per the germline V gene, CDR1 is SGHTA and CDR2 is FQGNSA. CDR3: CASSLAGVSSYEQYF. The CDR3 DNA sequence: TGTGCCAGCAGCTTAGCCGGGGTAAGCTCCTACGAGCAGTACTTC.

This clone was observed a few times. The chain carries TRBV11-2 and TRBJ1-3, with a possible D match to TRBD1 (6 bases). This CDR3 has 16 residues. V gave up 0 bases and J gave up 2 bases, with 11 bases separating them. From germline, CDR1 is SGHAT and CDR2 FQNNGV. CDR3 sequence (DNA): TGTGCCAGCAGCTTAGATCGAGGGGGAACTGGAAACACCATATATTTT. Translated: CASSLDRGGTGNTIYF.

This chain links TRBV15 with TRBJ2-1; 8 bases match TRBD2. Germline V gene sequence: CDR1 LNHNV, CDR2 YYDKDF (reference sequence). Germline trimming cut 1 base from V and 10 bases from J; bases unmatched to any gene: 3. The CDR3 is made up of 13 amino acids. The CDR3 loop is CATSRGLANEQFF. The DNA for the CDR3 is TGTGCCACCAGCAGAGGACTAGCGAACGAGCAGTTCTTC.

In this sample, this clone turned up many times. V and J are TRBV7-3 and TRBJ2-7; D perhaps matches TRBD2 (5 bases). This CDR3 is built from 15 residues. The V and J ends lost 8 bases and 2 bases respectively, with 19 bases between them. Per germline, CDR1 SGHTA and CDR2 FQGTGA. CDR3 amino acids: CASPLLERNPYEQYF. The CDR3 DNA sequence: TGTGCCAGCCCTCTTTTGGAGCGGAACCCCTACGAGCAGTACTTC.

The chain uses TRBV28 and TRBJ1-1, with TRBD1 as a possible D gene (6 bases). The CDR3 length is 15 residues. V was shortened by 6 bases and J by 5 bases, with 19 bases between the two germline ends. Germline V gene sequence: CDR1 MDHEN, CDR2 SYDVKM. This CDR3 is CASRNWGQLGTEAFF. CDR3 bases: TGTGCCAGCAGGAACTGGGGACAATTGGGAACTGAAGCTTTCTTT.